This TCR beta chain is from a study of cytomegalovirus exposure and HLA in healthy donors (dated by TCRdb to about 2017). Some background on the complete study: An earlier analysis of several hundred of the donors reported roughly 270 Gb of sequence data and some 100 million unique TCR beta sequences from some 180 million T cells. Approximately 330 gigabases of sequencing data and around 85 million unique TCR sequences made up an early release that covered roughly 670 HLA-typed donors. Of the 398 genotyped donors, approximately 81% were placed in the genetic ancestry cluster associated with self-reported Caucasian donors. The study aimed to test whether cataloging public T cell receptors could reveal signatures of past pathogen exposure. The study used immunosequencing to profile the T cell repertoires of hundreds of subjects and linked those repertoires to cytomegalovirus serostatus. In addition to the first cohort of 666 subjects, a separate validation cohort of some 120 different subjects was used. High-throughput TCR immunosequencing, statistical association of individual TCRs with disease status, and machine learning were combined to predict cytomegalovirus infection status. A later analysis re-examined previously published TCR beta repertoires from just over 650 donors and added high-resolution HLA genotyping to investigate patterns of TCR occurrence. The later analysis used no new phenotypic data to find candidate immune exposures, relying instead on TCR beta sequences and their occurrence across donors. To decide whether each TCR beta V gene segment behaved as functional or pseudogenic, an earlier analysis of some 580 of the donors relied on high-throughput TCR beta sequencing. Donor age, sex, ethnicity and CMV serostatus were collected together with the repertoire data. A later genetic analysis took genome-wide SNP genotypes for about three fifths of the roughly 700 donors and used that subset as a discovery cohort. Every repertoire in the discovery cohort had been generated on one and the same sequencing platform. Both class I and class II loci were covered by HLA typing, at four-digit resolution. Typing coverage differed by locus: A, B, C, DRB1 and DQB1 were typed in about 620-640 donors, DQA1 in 522, DPA1 in around 600, and DPB1 in about 450. Roughly 5 DR-DQ haplotypes were handled as single units for association and clustering, since linkage in the cohort was strong. On average, approximately 250,000 unique TCR beta nucleotide sequences were sequenced per donor among about 400 genotyped donors of the cohort, with roughly 18% of those sequences being non-productive.

Points on this clone: Its target antigen remains unknown. There are no base qualities to consult, and no much larger clone falls within one base.

The cohort comprised some 700 healthy bone marrow donors. At the time of sampling, all cohort members were nominally healthy, though unrecorded immune exposures were likely present. The donor was CMV seronegative and belonged to the group of approximately 320 seronegative cohort members. Every donor gave a peripheral blood sample, and the peripheral blood mononuclear cells from that sample were used for TCR beta sequencing. Genomic DNA was extracted from the blood cell samples with the Qiagen DNeasy Blood Extraction Kit. V and J are trimmed by 6 bases and 0 bases, and the gene matches miss 5 bases of the junction. There are 15 amino acids in the CDR3, from cysteine to phenylalanine inclusive. Only the CDR3 DNA is retained, 45 bases long and in frame from the first base. CDR1 and CDR2 are read off the germline V gene (reference sequence) as MNHNY and SVGAGI. Library prep was done by the immunoSEQ multiplex PCR assay. A mixture of 60 forward primers for TCR Vbeta segments and 13 reverse primers for TCR Jbeta segments was used in the multiplex PCR. The CDR3 region of rearranged TCR beta genes was amplified from genomic DNA by a multiplex PCR assay. On the Illumina HiSeq System, the amplified TCR beta libraries were sequenced as 87-base-pair reads. The original pipeline was this. A later analysis counted approximately 84 million unique TCR beta chains across the 666 repertoires, and some 12 million of these chains were shared by at least two donors. Raw reads were error-corrected and collapsed into unique sequences with a nearest-neighbor algorithm that merged closely related sequences to remove PCR and sequencing errors. Alignment of CDR3 sequences to IMGT reference sequences was used to assign V, D and J gene segments. For a sequence to be retained, a match of at least six nucleotides to both a V gene segment and a J gene segment was required. A rearrangement was called productive if the CDR3 had no stop codons and remained in frame with V and J, and every other rearrangement was called non-productive. CDR3 was defined according to IMGT convention as the region running from the second conserved V-encoded cysteine to the conserved J-encoded phenylalanine. Sequences without an unambiguous match to a single V gene segment were excluded from the earlier analysis of about 630 of the donors. In an earlier analysis of about 590 of the donors, a V segment was called functional when productive rearrangements were above 56.7%, and segregating when the standard deviation between donors exceeded 5%. A statistical classification framework was built to diagnose cytomegalovirus status from the catalog of TCR beta chain sequences. In a later analysis, TCR nucleotide sequences were compared against IMGT/GENE-DB human TR gene sequences so that V and J genes could be assigned. In a later analysis, CDR3 sequences and most-parsimonious VDJ recombination scenarios were assigned using the TCRdist pipeline. In a later analysis, every TCR beta chain was defined by the combination of its CDR3 amino acid sequence and its V-gene family, and reads without a unique V-gene family were dropped. To address suspected cross-contamination and a sequencing artifact, a later analysis removed roughly 580 highly shared, low-generation-probability nucleotide sequences. For each public chain, a later analysis derived a clonal expansion index from normalized ranks of inferred template counts within each repertoire. Generation probabilities in a later analysis came from a VDJ recombination model fitted to out-of-frame rearrangements, and those results were checked against IGoR. In a later analysis, TCR-TCR, TCR-HLA and TCR-CMV co-occurrence was scored with hypergeometric tests, and a repertoire-size bias correction was applied to TCR pairs. In a later analysis, false discovery rates were estimated by permuting HLA or CMV assignments 20 times. In a later analysis, co-occurring TCRs were grouped using DBSCAN, with TCRdist sequence similarity added in when clustering inside HLA-allele-positive subsets. Repertoires with fewer than 30,000 or more than 120,000 public chains, plus five repertoires with anomalous nucleotide sharing, were excluded from co-occurrence clustering. TCRdb mirrors the immuneACCESS table, restricted to in-frame sequences. Some clones are absent from its copies; in checked studies, under half trace to an unresolved V gene, and the reason for the others is unknown. V and J calls plus clone size are reproduced from that table; the DNA served to infer D and trimming. This sample is represented by tens of thousands of clones; around 76% of them were singletons. More than 2.5% of the sample belongs to the ten largest clones.

Points the paper makes about the study in general: Across donors, most TCR sequences were observed very rarely, whereas some public TCRs were present in many individuals. A cluster of highly shared sequence variants was judged likely to be a technical artifact of the sequencing pipeline. An earlier analysis of approximately 500 of the donors showed that most TCR beta V segments appeared in productive rearrangements either about 90% or about 30% of the time, which broadly matched IMGT annotations. Assigning TCR associations to individual alleles was difficult when HLA alleles, especially DR and DQ, strongly co-occurred. In a later analysis, TCR association rates were found to vary across HLA loci, with the most associated TCRs seen for DRB1 alleles and the fewest for HLA-C alleles. A few of the identified cytomegalovirus-associated TCR beta chains were confirmed in vitro to be specific for cytomegalovirus antigens. V-gene and J-gene trimming of TCR beta chains was associated with a missense DCLRE1C variant in a later genetic analysis, and the association was replicated in an independent cohort. The only immune exposure information available for the cohort was CMV serostatus. Correlated functional status among segregating V segments might be attributable to linkage disequilibrium, but an unknown experimental factor could not be ruled out. A later analysis reported that several top co-occurrence clusters appeared linked to parvovirus B19, influenza, CMV and Epstein-Barr virus. In the study, around 150 TCR beta chains were listed as associated with cytomegalovirus. Cytomegalovirus status was reported to be diagnosed by the classifier with high specificity and sensitivity in both the original and validation cohorts. This cohort had only TCR beta chains sequenced, and the lack of alpha or paired-chain data limited which features could be detected. Because the 87-base-pair reads could not distinguish some IMGT-functional V segments, including TRBV6-2 and TRBV6-3, those segments were excluded. It was suggested by the authors that the approach could potentially be generalized to other disease states and immunological phenotypes. According to a later analysis, most CMV-associated TCR beta chains appeared to be HLA-restricted, and the HLA associations seemed to be driven largely by CMV exposure. Compared with the approximately 700-donor mean, donors in an Asian-associated ancestry cluster had fewer N-insertions in productive TCRs, according to a later genetic analysis. Because counts were too low, 15 to 20 rarely observed V segments, including chromosome 9 orphons, were excluded from the earlier analysis of 500 to 700 of the donors. Compared with equally common non-associated chains, HLA-associated TCR beta chains in a later analysis were more clonally expanded and had lower generation probabilities. The presence/absence analyses assumed that sequencing depth was roughly uniform across donors, and that assumption may not be true. Because HLA typing was missing for some donors at each locus, association tests included only the typed subset. In a later analysis, 16,951 TCR beta sequences were associated with specific HLA alleles at a false discovery rate of 0.05. A further reported finding was that TCR beta sequences accurately predicted the HLA-A and HLA-B alleles for most subjects in the first cohort.

The sample was PBMCs. The sequence was obtained from a man aged 18-30 years in good health and CMV-seronegative. The chain is made from TRBV6-6 and TRBJ1-2; 9 middle bases align to TRBD1. The DNA sequence is TGTGCCAGCAGCGGACAGGGGCTGGCTAACTATGGCTACACCTTC. This sequence encodes CASSGQGLANYGYTF.